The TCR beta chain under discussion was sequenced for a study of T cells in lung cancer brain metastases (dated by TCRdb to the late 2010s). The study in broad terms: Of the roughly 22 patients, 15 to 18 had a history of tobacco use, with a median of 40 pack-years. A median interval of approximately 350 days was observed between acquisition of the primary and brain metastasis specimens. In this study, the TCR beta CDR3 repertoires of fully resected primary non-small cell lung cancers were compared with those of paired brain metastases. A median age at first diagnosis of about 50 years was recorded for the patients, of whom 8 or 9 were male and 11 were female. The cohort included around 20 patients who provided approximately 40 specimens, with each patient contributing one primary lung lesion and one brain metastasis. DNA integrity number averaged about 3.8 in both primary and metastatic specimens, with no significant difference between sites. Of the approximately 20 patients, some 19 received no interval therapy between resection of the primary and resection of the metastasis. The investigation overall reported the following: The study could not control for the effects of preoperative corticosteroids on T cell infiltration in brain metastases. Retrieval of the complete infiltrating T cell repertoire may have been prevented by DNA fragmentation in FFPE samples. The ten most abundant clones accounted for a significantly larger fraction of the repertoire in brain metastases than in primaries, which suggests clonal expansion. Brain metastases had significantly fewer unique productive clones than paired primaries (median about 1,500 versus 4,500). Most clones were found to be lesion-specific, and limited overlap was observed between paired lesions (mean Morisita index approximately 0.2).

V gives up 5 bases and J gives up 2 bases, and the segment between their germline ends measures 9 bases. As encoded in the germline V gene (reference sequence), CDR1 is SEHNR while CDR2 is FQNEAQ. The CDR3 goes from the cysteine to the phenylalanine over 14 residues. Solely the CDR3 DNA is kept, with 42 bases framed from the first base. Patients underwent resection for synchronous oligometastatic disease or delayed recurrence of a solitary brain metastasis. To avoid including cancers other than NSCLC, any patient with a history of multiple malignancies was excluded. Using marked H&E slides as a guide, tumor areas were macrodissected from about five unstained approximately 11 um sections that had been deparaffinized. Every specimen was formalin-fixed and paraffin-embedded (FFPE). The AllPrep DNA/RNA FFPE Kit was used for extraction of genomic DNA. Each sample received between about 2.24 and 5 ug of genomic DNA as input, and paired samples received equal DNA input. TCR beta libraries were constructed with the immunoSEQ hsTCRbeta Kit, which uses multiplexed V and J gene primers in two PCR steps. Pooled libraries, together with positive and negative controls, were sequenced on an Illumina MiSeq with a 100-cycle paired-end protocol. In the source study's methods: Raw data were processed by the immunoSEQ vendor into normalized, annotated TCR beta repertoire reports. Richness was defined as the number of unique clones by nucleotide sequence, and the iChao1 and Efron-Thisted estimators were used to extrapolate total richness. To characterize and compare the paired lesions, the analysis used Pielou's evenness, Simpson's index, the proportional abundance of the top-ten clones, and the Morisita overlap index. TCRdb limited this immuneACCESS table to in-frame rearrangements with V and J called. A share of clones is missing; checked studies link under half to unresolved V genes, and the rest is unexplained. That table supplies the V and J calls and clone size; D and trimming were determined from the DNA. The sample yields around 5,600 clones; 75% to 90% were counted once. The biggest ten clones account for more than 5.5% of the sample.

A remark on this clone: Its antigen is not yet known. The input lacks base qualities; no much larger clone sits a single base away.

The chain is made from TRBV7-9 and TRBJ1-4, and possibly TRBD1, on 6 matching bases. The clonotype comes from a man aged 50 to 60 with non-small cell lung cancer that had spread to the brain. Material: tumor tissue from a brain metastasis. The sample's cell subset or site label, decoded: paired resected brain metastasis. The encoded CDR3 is CASSQQGTNEKLFF. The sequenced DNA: TGTGCCAGCAGCCAACAGGGTACTAATGAAAAACTGTTTTTT.